Presented here are 21 T cell receptor beta chains from one specimen sequenced in a study of human T cells and chemical hapten exposure. Stated time point: patch test 1, 2 weeks after DPC sensitization. As to treatment: therapeutic diphenylcyclopropenone sensitization with weekly scalp DPC. TCRdb used MiXCR to reprocess the RACE reads, holding one entry per CDR3 protein. The table has about 70,000 distinct CDR3 sequences, roughly 9.2% seen once. The sample was whole blood, taken in connection with sensitization to the hapten diphenylcyclopropenone (DPC). The receptors derive from a woman aged 40-49 years with alopecia areata. Some clones in this sample may be carry-over from other donors' samples.

This clonotype was found many times. The chain has TRBV10-3 and TRBJ2-2; 7 bases line up with TRBD1. The V and J ends lost 6 bases and 1 base, in that order; junction bases with no gene match: 5. The CDR3 totals 15 residues. CDR1 is ENHRY, CDR2 SYGVKD, per germline. The CDR3 reads CAIRTGQLNTGELFF. The DNA for the CDR3 is TGTGCCATCAGGACGGGACAGCTGAACACCGGGGAGCTGTTTTTT.

At least ten counts were recorded for this clonotype. V and J are TRBV9 and TRBJ1-1; no definite D call. CDR1 and CDR2 from the germline V gene are SGDLS and YYNGEE. V lost 7 bases to trimming and J lost 8 bases, with 12 bases between them. CDR3 length equals 11 residues. DNA of the CDR3: TGTGCCAGCCTCCTACCGGGGGAAGCTTTCTTT. Translated, it gives CASLLPGEAFF.

This clonotype was detected many times. The V gene is TRBV18, the J gene TRBJ2-1; TRBD1 might be the D (5 bases). The germline V gene has CDR1 KGHSH and CDR2 LQKENI. The ends were cut back, 0 bases at V and 6 bases at J, with 9 bases in the middle. This CDR3 spans 14 amino acids. CDR3 nucleotides: TGTGCCAGCTCACCACCGACAGTTATCAATGAGCAGTTCTTC. Its translation: CASSPPTVINEQFF.

The chain is built from TRBV12-3 or TRBV12-4 and TRBJ2-7, with TRBD1 identical over 7 bases. V shed 5 bases, J shed 3 bases, and the junction held 4 bases outside the gene matches. There are 13 residues in the CDR3. The CDR3 sequence is CASSLGQSYEQYF. DNA of the CDR3: TGTGCCAGCAGTCTGGGACAGAGCTACGAGCAGTACTTC.

This clonotype was detected a few times. CDR3 protein: CASTQGANTGELFF. The DNA for the CDR3 is TGCGCCAGCACCCAGGGGGCAAACACCGGGGAGCTGTTTTTT. J is TRBJ2-2 and V is TRBV4-3; 8 nucleotides align to TRBD1. CDR3 size: 14 residues. Germline V gene sequence: CDR1 LGHNA, CDR2 YSLEER. With V trimmed by 7 bases and J by 2 bases, 3 bases remained unmatched.

This clonotype was seen ten or more times. This chain joins TRBV6-4 and TRBJ2-2; 8 bases are shared with TRBD2. The J segment lost 5 bases and the V segment lost 6 bases, leaving 14 bases of the junction unmatched. The CDR3 totals 17 residues. CDR1 MRHNA and CDR2 SNTAGT come from the germline V gene. CDR3 sequence reads: CASSKGPTSGTTGELFF. The CDR3 coding sequence is TGTGCCAGCAGCAAGGGCCCTACTAGCGGAACAACCGGGGAGCTGTTTTTT.

This chain joins TRBV20-1 and TRBJ1-4, with 9 bases that match TRBD1. CDR1 DFQATT and CDR2 SNEGSKA come from the germline V gene (reference sequence). This CDR3 is built from 15 residues. J was trimmed by 12 bases and V by 2 bases; bases with no gene match: 13. CDR3 nucleotide sequence: TGCAGTGCTAGAAAGGGACAGGGTCCTACGCAGGAACTGTTTTTT. Translating gives CSARKGQGPTQELFF.

The chain uses TRBV20-1 and TRBJ1-2; unclear D gene. Germline CDR1 reads DFQATT; CDR2 reads SNEGSKA (reference sequence). V gave up 3 bases and J gave up 5 bases, with 4 bases separating them. The CDR3 covers 10 residues. The CDR3 DNA reads as TGCAGTGCTAGGCTTTATGGCTACACCTTC. This translates into CSARLYGYTF.

This clonotype was picked up a small number of times. The chain recombines TRBV7-9 with TRBJ1-6; D is possibly TRBD1 (5 bases). CDR3 length: 14 amino acids. Deletions cut 2 bases from V and 7 bases from J, with 9 bases between. CDR1 is SEHNR and CDR2 is FQNEAQ in the germline V gene (reference sequence). DNA of the CDR3: TGTGCCAGCAGCTTACACGGGGGAAATTCACCCCTCCACTTT. Its protein product is CASSLHGGNSPLHF.

At least ten counts were recorded for this clonotype. The chain carries TRBV11-2 and TRBJ2-7; perhaps TRBD2 as D (6 bases). The V and J ends lost 7 bases and 3 bases respectively, with 16 bases between them. This CDR3 has 14 residues. Germline-derived CDR1 and CDR2 are SGHAT and FQNNGV. The CDR3 reads CASTLSDGGYEQYF. CDR3 nucleotide sequence: TGTGCCAGCACCCTAAGTGACGGGGGCTACGAGCAGTACTTC. Looking up the rest from reference TRBV11-2 and TRBJ2-7 gives the full variable domain: EAGVAQSPRYKIIEKRQSVAFWCNPISGHATLYWYQQILGQGPKLLIQFQNNGVVDDSQLPKDRFSAERLKGVDSTLKIQPAKLEDSAVYLCASTLSDGGYEQYFGPGTRLTVT.

This clonotype was counted ten times or more. The V call is TRBV11-2, the J call TRBJ1-2; D not resolved. This CDR3 has 14 residues. CDR1 and CDR2 from the germline V gene are SGHAT and FQNNGV. V lost 5 bases and J lost 6, with 16 bases in between. CDR3 bases: TGTGCCAGCAGCCTCTACCGGGGATTCGATGGCTACACCTTC. Translated, it gives CASSLYRGFDGYTF.

The sample holds many counts of this clonotype. CDR3 sequence reads: CASKIGLRGRVNQPQHF. As DNA, the CDR3 is TGCGCCAGCAAAATTGGCCTCAGGGGGCGGGTTAATCAGCCCCAGCATTTT. The chain joins TRBV5-1 to TRBJ1-5; 8 nucleotides match TRBD1. The V gene's germline CDR1 is SGHRS and CDR2 YFSETQ. Trimming at V came to 6 bases and at J to 4 bases, leaving 15 bases not matched to a gene. The CDR3 totals 17 residues.

This clonotype was counted ten times or more. Here the CDR3 reads CASSLGRETQYF. The CDR3 nucleotides are TGTGCCAGCAGCTTAGGAAGGGAGACCCAGTACTTC. J is TRBJ2-5 and V is TRBV7-8; D call uncertain. The germline V gene has CDR1 SGHVS and CDR2 FQNEAQ. V lost 1 base and J lost 5, with 5 bases in between. The CDR3 totals 12 residues.

This clonotype came up many times. The chain joins TRBV12-3 or TRBV12-4 to TRBJ1-5; D gene uncertain. Trimming shortened V by 3 bases and J by 3 bases, and 9 bases separated the two germline ends. The CDR3 is 14 residues long. The CDR3 spells CASSFLPVNQPQHF. CDR3 DNA: TGTGCCAGCAGTTTCTTGCCAGTCAATCAGCCCCAGCATTTT.

This clonotype came up many times. An end of the junction differs from the germline gene, which may be a read error. The chain combines TRBV6-2 or TRBV6-3 with TRBJ1-5; no firm D call. There are 11 residues in the CDR3. CDR1 and CDR2 (germline): MNHEY, SVGEGT. The CDR3 loop is CASNYNGPQHF. As DNA, the CDR3 is TGTGCCAGCAATTACAACGGGCCCCAGCATTTT.

V gene TRBV6-6 combines with J gene TRBJ1-4; TRBD1 agrees at 7 bases. Germline V lookup: CDR1 MNHNY, CDR2 SVGAGI (reference sequence). V shed 2 bases, J shed 2 bases, and the junction held 2 bases outside the gene matches. The CDR3 has 15 residues. Here the CDR3 reads CASSYRQGTNEKLFF. In DNA, the CDR3 is TGTGCCAGCAGTTACCGACAGGGCACTAATGAAAAACTGTTTTTT.

The rearrangement links TRBV6-5 to TRBJ2-7; D remains unclear. This CDR3 is built from 14 residues. Germline lookup yields CDR1 MNHEY and CDR2 SVGAGI. V dropped 5 bases and J dropped 3 bases, with 14 bases sitting between them. The CDR3, as DNA: TGTGCCAGCAGTCGCAGTGGCAGGAACTACGAGCAGTACTTC. Its translation: CASSRSGRNYEQYF.

This clonotype has at least ten counts. The V and J genes are TRBV5-1 and TRBJ1-1; no clear D gene. Germline lookup yields CDR1 SGHRS and CDR2 YFSETQ. The CDR3 has 14 amino acids. V dropped 3 bases and J dropped 5 bases, with 14 bases sitting between them. The CDR3 region is CASSSDGGLTEAFF. DNA for the CDR3: TGCGCCAGCAGCTCCGACGGAGGGTTGACTGAAGCTTTCTTT.

The table lists this clonotype with many counts. This sequence joins TRBV3-1 and TRBJ1-5; D possibly corresponds to TRBD1 (6 bases). Germline lookup yields CDR1 LGHDT and CDR2 YNNKEL (reference sequence). V was cut by 1 base and J by 0 bases, with 13 bases left in between. The length of the CDR3 is 17 residues. DNA for the CDR3: TGTGCCAGCAGCCAAGGGGCGGGGGCCTATAGCAATCAGCCCCAGCATTTT. This sequence encodes CASSQGAGAYSNQPQHF.

This clonotype was counted at least ten times. This chain uses TRBV20-1 with TRBJ1-3; D remains unclear. The germline V gene has CDR1 DFQATT and CDR2 SNEGSKA (reference sequence). V lost 6 bases and J 3 bases, leaving 9 bases between the germline ends. The CDR3 covers 12 residues. CDR3 sequence: CSARTYGNTIYF. CDR3 sequence (DNA): TGCAGTGCCAGGACTTATGGAAACACCATATATTTT.

This clonotype showed up many times. The chain employs TRBV20-1 and TRBJ2-7; the D gene is possibly TRBD1 (6 bases). Per the germline V gene, CDR1 is DFQATT and CDR2 is SNEGSKA (reference sequence). V dropped 8 bases and J dropped 0 bases, with 20 bases sitting between them. This CDR3 comprises 15 residues. CDR3 nucleotides: TGCAGTACCTTTACACAGGGTCCCCGCTCCTACGAGCAGTACTTC. Protein product: CSTFTQGPRSYEQYF.